The clone carrying this T cell receptor (beta chain) has a handful of counts. Germline V gene data show CDR1 as MNHNS and CDR2 as SASEGT. V was pared by 8 bases and J by 1 base, with 14 bases between. The CDR3 loop spans 14 amino acids. This sample is drawn from a study of OX40 agonist ivuxolimab in advanced cancers. Study context: Patients assigned to dose escalation were diagnosed with hepatocellular carcinoma, melanoma, renal cell or head and neck cancer.

Repertoires were generated with immunoSEQ multiplex PCR, while TCRdb's copy carries only in-frame clones and drops some. The sample lists tens of thousands of clones; approximately 78% were seen once. The source of this sequence is an adult with an advanced solid tumor such as melanoma, head and neck, liver or kidney cancer. J is TRBJ1-1 and V is TRBV6-1; perhaps TRBD1 as D (5 bases). Source: CD4+ or CD8+ T cells sorted from blood, taken in a trial of the OX40 agonist ivuxolimab. This CDR3 reads CASESQGGNTEAFF. The CDR3 nucleotides read TGTGCCAGCGAGAGTCAGGGTGGGAACACTGAAGCTTTCTTT.